Listed here are 3 T cell receptor beta chains from one sample, sequenced in a study of blood T cell repertoires in COVID-19. Sequenced by immunoSEQ multiplex PCR; TCRdb stores in-frame clones only, minus some. The repertoire has roughly 190,000 clones, approximately 84% of them found once; the top ten carry 3.2%. Material for sequencing was PBMCs or T cells enriched from blood (not recorded which). These receptors were obtained from a woman younger than 45 who had recovered from COVID-19.

The chain has TRBV18 and TRBJ1-1; weak D call: TRBD1 (5 bases). The V end lost 1 base, the J end lost 6 bases, and 6 bases lay between the germline ends. This CDR3 has 12 amino acids. CDR1 KGHSH and CDR2 LQKENI come from the germline V gene. The CDR3 reads CASSPRGSEAFF. In nucleotides, the CDR3 is TGTGCCAGCTCACCACGGGGCTCTGAAGCTTTCTTT.

The DNA of the CDR3 is TGTGCCAGTAGTATGGACAGACAGGCCACAGATACGCAGTATTTT. Translated, it gives CASSMDRQATDTQYF. This sequence joins TRBV19 and TRBJ2-3; D may be TRBD1 (6 bases). V was cut by 3 bases and J by 2 bases, with 12 bases left in between. Germline CDR1 is LNHDA and CDR2 is SQIVND (reference sequence). This CDR3 region has 15 residues.

The chain couples TRBV5-1 to TRBJ1-2; TRBD1 matches at 9 bases. V trimming: 3 bases; J trimming: 8 bases; junction bases outside the gene matches: 11. The CDR3 spans 15 residues. The germline V gene has CDR1 SGHRS and CDR2 YFSETQ. Here the CDR3 DNA reads TGCGCCAGCAGCTCGACAGGGGGTAGCACTCGGGGCTACACCTTC. It translates to CASSSTGGSTRGYTF. The full variable domain, rest sourced from reference TRBV5-1 and TRBJ1-2, is KAGVTQTPRYLIKTRGQQVTLSCSPISGHRSVSWYQQTPGQGLQFLFEYFSETQRNKGNFPGRFSGRQFSNSRSEMNVSTLELGDSALYLCASSSTGGSTRGYTFGSGTRLTVV.